The 28 T cell receptor beta chains listed next were all sequenced from one sample in a study of blood T cell repertoires in COVID-19. Produced via immunoSEQ multiplex PCR; TCRdb's table is partial and in-frame only. The sample has around 160,000 clones, approximately 81% seen once. The sequenced sample was peripheral blood. Receptors were obtained from a human donor in a cohort sampled during active COVID-19.

J is TRBJ1-6 and V is TRBV14, with D tentatively TRBD1 (6 bases). Trimming took 5 bases from V and 6 from J, leaving 11 bases between them. Looked up from germline, CDR1 is SGHDN and CDR2 is FVKESK. There are 14 residues in the CDR3. In DNA, the CDR3 is TGTGCCAGCAGCTTTACAGGGATTAATTCACCCCTCCACTTT. Its protein product is CASSFTGINSPLHF.

The V and J genes are TRBV2 and TRBJ2-2; TRBD1 aligns across 9 bases. Germline loops: CDR1 SNHLY, CDR2 FYNNEI. This CDR3 has 15 residues. The V gene end was trimmed by 5 bases and the J gene end by 7 bases; junction bases not matched to a gene: 8. CDR3 amino acids: CASSTGTGYSGELFF. The CDR3 DNA reads TGTGCCAGCAGTACCGGGACAGGGTACAGCGGGGAGCTGTTTTTT.

The chain carries TRBV18 and TRBJ2-5; perhaps TRBD2 as D (6 bases). The CDR3 is 15 amino acids. V was cut by 0 bases and J by 5 bases, with 13 bases left in between. The germline gives CDR1 KGHSH, CDR2 LQKENI. The CDR3 is CASSPPYRGGETQYF. Written as DNA, the CDR3 is TGTGCCAGCTCACCACCGTACCGTGGGGGGGAGACCCAGTACTTC.

CDR3 bases: TGTGCCAGCAGCCCCCACGCAGGGGTCACTGAAGCTTTCTTT. Amino acids: CASSPHAGVTEAFF. This chain connects TRBV5-8 to TRBJ1-1, with a weak D call TRBD1 (6 bases). Germline assignment: CDR1 SGHTS and CDR2 YDEGEE. V was shortened by 4 bases and J by 4 bases, with 14 bases between the two germline ends. The CDR3 is 14 residues long.

The chain has TRBV29-1 and TRBJ2-1, with a weak D call TRBD1 (5 bases). Trimming stripped 6 bases from V and 3 bases from J, with 15 bases between. Germline V gives CDR1 SQVTM, CDR2 ANQGSEA. CDR3 length: 14 amino acids. The CDR3 loop is CSVGVGSDYNEQFF. Here the CDR3 DNA reads TGCAGCGTAGGGGTAGGTTCCGACTACAATGAGCAGTTCTTC.

This chain connects TRBV10-3 to TRBJ1-5, with a possible D match to TRBD1 (5 bases). Trimming cost V 0 bases and J 7 bases, with 16 bases left between them. The CDR3 extends over 16 amino acids. The germline V gene has CDR1 ENHRY and CDR2 SYGVKD. CDR3 sequence (DNA): TGTGCCATCAGTGAGTCGATGGGGGGGGATGGCCAGCCCCAGCATTTT. This encodes CAISESMGGDGQPQHF.

V gene TRBV6-6 combines with J gene TRBJ1-5, with 7 positions matching TRBD1. Trimming cost V 5 bases and J 6 bases; bases outside gene matches: 10. The CDR3 extends over 15 amino acids. Germline lookup yields CDR1 MNHNY and CDR2 SVGAGI (reference sequence). DNA of the CDR3: TGTGCCAGCAGTCCGGGGGACAGCCTCGGTCAGCCCCAGCATTTT. Amino acid sequence: CASSPGDSLGQPQHF.

The chain links TRBV7-2 to TRBJ2-2, with 7 bases fitting TRBD1. The CDR3 consists of 13 residues. Germline CDR1 is SGHTA and CDR2 is FQGNSA. The junction had 4 bases not matched to a gene; V was cut back by 5 bases and J by 7 bases. CDR3 in amino acids: CASSPPGGGELFF. The CDR3 nucleotides read TGTGCCAGCAGCCCTCCAGGGGGCGGGGAGCTGTTTTTT. Filled out from reference TRBV7-2 and TRBJ2-2, the complete variable domain reads GAGVSQSPSNKVTEKGKDVELRCDPISGHTALYWYRQSLGQGLEFLIYFQGNSAPDKSGLPSDRFSAERTGGSVSTLTIQRTQQEDSAVYLCASSPPGGGELFFGEGSRLTVL.

This clone was counted between two and nine times. The chain is built from TRBV12-3 or TRBV12-4 and TRBJ2-7; the D gene is possibly TRBD1 (5 bases). V dropped 6 bases and J dropped 4 bases, with 10 bases sitting between them. The CDR3 consists of 12 residues. The CDR3 DNA reads TGTGCCAGCAGCCTTGACAGTTACGAGCAGTACTTC. It codes for CASSLDSYEQYF.

The count of this clone is one. The chain is built from TRBV6-2 or TRBV6-3 and TRBJ1-2; 7 positions agree with TRBD1. J gave up 4 bases and V 5 bases, and 4 bases lay outside the gene matches. CDR1 is MNHEY and CDR2 is SVGEGT in the germline V gene. CDR3 size: 13 residues. This chain's CDR3 is CASSPGTVYGYTF. The CDR3 DNA reads TGTGCCAGCAGTCCGGGGACAGTCTATGGCTACACCTTC.

This clone showed up just once. The rearrangement joins TRBV6-5 to TRBJ1-5; TRBD1 is a possible D gene (6 bases). Germline V gives CDR1 MNHEY, CDR2 SVGAGI. Deletions cut 7 bases from V and 4 bases from J, with 17 bases between. This CDR3 has 15 residues. The CDR3 sequence: CASTESTGSNQPQHF. CDR3 sequence (DNA): TGTGCCAGCACCGAGTCGACAGGTTCAAATCAGCCCCAGCATTTT.

The chain combines TRBV7-2 with TRBJ2-4; possible D gene TRBD2, 6 bases. CDR3 length equals 14 residues. CDR1 SGHTA and CDR2 FQGNSA come from the germline V gene. V was pared by 6 bases and J by 3 bases, with 12 bases between. CDR3 DNA: TGTGCCAGCAGAAGCCCGGGAGACAAAAACATTCAGTACTTC. Its protein product is CASRSPGDKNIQYF.

The gene calls are TRBV27 and TRBJ1-6; D is possibly TRBD1 (5 bases). Germline lookup yields CDR1 MNHEY and CDR2 SMNVEV (reference sequence). This CDR3 is 16 amino acids long. Trimming pared 5 bases from V and 4 bases from J, leaving 15 bases between. DNA for the CDR3: TGTGCCAGCAGTAACATAGGGGTACGGTATAATTCACCCCTCCACTTT. Amino acids: CASSNIGVRYNSPLHF.

This clone was picked up one time. The chain is built from TRBV7-3 and TRBJ2-2, with TRBD2 as a possible D gene (5 bases). The V gene's germline CDR1 is SGHTA and CDR2 FQGTGA. The CDR3 runs to 13 residues. V dropped 6 bases and J dropped 4 bases, with 9 bases sitting between them. CDR3 nucleotides: TGTGCCAGCAGTCCAGAGGGCACCGGGGAGCTGTTTTTT. It codes for CASSPEGTGELFF.

CDR3 sequence (DNA): TGCGCCAGCAGCTTGGGCAGGGGCAAAAACATTCAGTACTTC. Its translation is CASSLGRGKNIQYF. V and J are TRBV5-1 and TRBJ2-4; D perhaps matches TRBD1 (6 bases). The CDR3 totals 14 residues. Trimming removed 0 bases from V and 3 bases from J, with 7 bases in between. Germline V gene data show CDR1 as SGHRS and CDR2 as YFSETQ.

The chain links TRBV11-2 to TRBJ1-4, with unresolved D. The V end lost 5 bases, the J end lost 5 bases, and 12 bases lay between the germline ends. CDR1 and CDR2 from the germline V gene are SGHAT and FQNNGV. CDR3 length: 14 residues. CDR3 loop: CASSPTPWNEKLFF. The CDR3 DNA follows: TGTGCCAGCAGCCCGACACCTTGGAATGAAAAACTGTTTTTT.

This sequence joins TRBV18 and TRBJ1-5; TRBD1 might be the D (6 bases). The V gene's germline CDR1 is KGHSH and CDR2 LQKENI. The V gene lost 2 bases and the J gene lost 7 bases, with 9 bases spanning the gap. This CDR3 has 13 amino acids. In nucleotides, the CDR3 is TGTGCCAGCTCACCATCAGGACAGCAGCCCCAGCATTTT. It translates to CASSPSGQQPQHF.

This chain connects TRBV9 to TRBJ1-1; D gene ambiguous. The CDR3 has 16 residues. Trimming pared 0 bases from V and 3 bases from J, leaving 15 bases between. Germline assignment: CDR1 SGDLS and CDR2 YYNGEE. The CDR3 loop reads CASSVGRAARDTEAFF. The DNA of the CDR3 is TGTGCCAGCAGCGTAGGACGAGCCGCACGGGACACTGAAGCTTTCTTT.

This clone was seen only a few times. This chain uses TRBV28 with TRBJ2-3; D is ambiguous. CDR1 and CDR2 from the germline V gene are MDHEN and SYDVKM. The V end was cut by 2 bases, the J end by 2 bases, with 11 bases between. The CDR3 runs 15 residues. The CDR3 coding sequence is TGTGCCAGCAGTTTAAGCAGGATGTACACAGATACGCAGTATTTT. As protein: CASSLSRMYTDTQYF. Complete variable domain (other parts from reference TRBV28 and TRBJ2-3): DVKVTQSSRYLVKRTGEKVFLECVQDMDHENMFWYRQDPGLGLRLIYFSYDVKMKEKGDIPEGYSVSREKKERFSLILESASTNQTSMYLCASSLSRMYTDTQYFGPGTRLTVL.

The chain combines TRBV15 with TRBJ2-7, with D perhaps TRBD2 (5 bases). Per the germline V gene, CDR1 is LNHNV and CDR2 is YYDKDF (reference sequence). The ends were cut back, 0 bases at V and 5 bases at J, with 17 bases in the middle. The CDR3 length is 16 residues. The CDR3 sequence: CATSRDPLTLANEQYF. The CDR3 DNA follows: TGTGCCACCAGCAGAGATCCCCTGACCCTAGCCAACGAGCAGTACTTC.

There are many counts of this clone. The chain combines TRBV11-2 with TRBJ2-7; perhaps TRBD1 as D (6 bases). V was trimmed by 1 base and J by 1 base, leaving 14 bases between them. The CDR3 runs 16 residues. Germline V gene data show CDR1 as SGHAT and CDR2 as FQNNGV. This CDR3 is CASSLGSGAASYEQYF. The DNA for the CDR3 is TGTGCCAGCAGCTTAGGATCAGGGGCCGCTTCCTACGAGCAGTACTTC.

V gene TRBV13 combines with J gene TRBJ2-1, with 9 bases fitting TRBD1. Trimming took 5 bases from V and 3 from J; bases not matched to a gene: 2. Looked up from germline, CDR1 is PRHDT and CDR2 is FYEKMQ (reference sequence). The CDR3 totals 14 residues. This chain's CDR3 is CASSGDRVYNEQFF. CDR3 coding DNA: TGTGCCAGCAGCGGGGACAGGGTCTACAATGAGCAGTTCTTC.

V is TRBV4-3 and J is TRBJ1-1; TRBD1 matches 8 bases. The V gene end was trimmed by 0 bases and the J gene end by 4 bases; junction bases not matched to a gene: 4. The CDR3 consists of 15 residues. Germline CDR1 is LGHNA and CDR2 is YSLEER. The CDR3 loop reads CASSQDGQGATEAFF. The CDR3 coding sequence is TGCGCCAGCAGCCAAGATGGCCAGGGGGCCACTGAAGCTTTCTTT.

The chain is built from TRBV9 and TRBJ1-6; unclear D gene. The V end lost 3 bases, the J end lost 7 bases, and 11 bases lay between the germline ends. There are 14 residues in the CDR3. Per germline, CDR1 SGDLS and CDR2 YYNGEE. CDR3 DNA sequence: TGTGCCAGCAGCGCCAACTCGGGGAATTCACCCCTCCACTTT. This encodes CASSANSGNSPLHF.

The rearrangement uses TRBV12-3 or TRBV12-4 and TRBJ1-4; D remains ambiguous. This CDR3 is built from 12 residues. The V end lost 5 bases, the J end lost 7 bases, and 8 bases lay between the germline ends. CDR3 region: CASSTTSEKLFF. The CDR3 DNA reads as TGTGCCAGCAGTACTACAAGTGAAAAACTGTTTTTT.

V is TRBV9 and J is TRBJ1-1; TRBD1 matches at 7 bases. The CDR3 runs 15 residues. Looked up from germline, CDR1 is SGDLS and CDR2 is YYNGEE. V shed 4 bases and J 0 bases; nucleotides not matched to a gene: 6. CDR3 nucleotide sequence: TGTGCCAGCAGCTTAGAGACAGGGATGAACACTGAAGCTTTCTTT. Its translation is CASSLETGMNTEAFF.

The V and J genes are TRBV9 and TRBJ1-6, with 8 positions matching TRBD1. The germline gives CDR1 SGDLS, CDR2 YYNGEE. This CDR3 is built from 15 residues. Germline trimming cut 4 bases from V and 6 bases from J; bases unmatched to any gene: 6. CDR3 in amino acids: CASSPGGQVNSPLHF. The CDR3 DNA sequence: TGTGCCAGCAGCCCTGGGGGACAGGTTAATTCACCCCTCCACTTT.

The chain joins TRBV11-3 to TRBJ2-1; tentatively, D is TRBD1 (7 bases). The germline V gene has CDR1 SGHNT and CDR2 YENEEA. The CDR3 spans 16 residues. V was trimmed by 5 bases and J by 0 bases, leaving 14 bases between them. CDR3 protein: CASSRRGQISYNEQFF. The CDR3 region has the DNA TGTGCCAGCAGCCGGAGGGGACAGATCTCCTACAATGAGCAGTTCTTC.